What follows is one TCR beta chain and its context. This entry comes from a study of blood T cell repertoires in COVID-19. Trimming cost V 6 bases and J 5 bases; bases outside gene matches: 11. CDR1 is MNHNY, CDR2 SVGAGI, per germline (reference sequence). The CDR3 extends over 15 amino acids. Profiling relied on immunoSEQ multiplex PCR, and the TCRdb table lists in-frame clones only, not all of them. The table includes roughly 180,000 clones, around 94% detected once. V usage is TRBV6-6 and J usage is TRBJ2-7, with 9 positions matching TRBD1. Specimen: peripheral blood. The receptor was derived from a man aged 25-40 years with COVID-19, enrolled during active disease. CDR3 loop: CASSQTGQGPHEQYF. In nucleotides, the CDR3 is TGTGCCAGCAGCCAAACCGGACAGGGGCCTCACGAGCAGTACTTC.